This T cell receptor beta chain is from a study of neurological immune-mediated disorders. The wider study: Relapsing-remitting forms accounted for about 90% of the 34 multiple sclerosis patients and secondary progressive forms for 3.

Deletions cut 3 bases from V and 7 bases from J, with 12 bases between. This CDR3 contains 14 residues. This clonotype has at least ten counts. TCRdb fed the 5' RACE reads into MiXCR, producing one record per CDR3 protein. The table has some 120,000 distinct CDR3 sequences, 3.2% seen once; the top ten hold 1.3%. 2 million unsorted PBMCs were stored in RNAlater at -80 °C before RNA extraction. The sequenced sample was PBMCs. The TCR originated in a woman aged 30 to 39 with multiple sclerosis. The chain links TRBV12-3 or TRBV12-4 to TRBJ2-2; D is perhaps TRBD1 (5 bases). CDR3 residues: CASSFGTGVGELFF. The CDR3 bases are TGTGCCAGCAGTTTTGGCACAGGCGTCGGGGAGCTGTTTTTT.